This T cell receptor beta chain was sequenced during a study of blood T cell repertoires in COVID-19 (TCRdb year 2020). In the study overall: Samples from collaborators originated in the United States, Italy and Spain and spanned both the acute and convalescent phases of COVID-19. Nearly every sample came with metadata listing a de-identified subject ID, COVID-19 status, age in years and sex. Subjects who had been exposed to COVID-19, were actively infected with it, or had recovered from it provided the deeply sampled blood TCRbeta repertoires that made up the dataset. The repertoires were made available in a free public database intended to serve as a resource for research on the immune response to SARS-CoV-2. Samples were obtained from the ongoing ImmuneRACE study (first 160 participants) and from about 1,300 subjects provided by 6 global collaborators. The material from the prospective study consisted of cDNA or gDNA derived from T cells, B-cell-depleted T cells, or PBMCs. HLA class I and class II types, where available, came from metadata supplied by the sample provider rather than from assay-based typing.

Each collaborating institution followed its own protocols to collect whole blood in K2EDTA tubes. For TCRbeta analysis, collaborators shipped samples in one of three forms: frozen whole blood, isolated PBMCs, or DNA extracted from either of those sample types. Remarks on this clone: Its antigen target is currently unknown. Per-base quality was not reported, and no clone a single base away is much larger than it.

The germline V gene encodes CDR1 SGHTA and CDR2 FQGTGA. The germline V end is reduced by 4 bases and the J end by 7 bases; junction bases left unmatched: 7. Spanning cysteine to phenylalanine, the CDR3 consists of 13 amino acids. CDR3 DNA only is kept here, 39 bases in frame from base 1. TCRbeta CDR3 regions were amplified from genomic DNA using the immunoSEQ Assay, a bias-controlled multiplex PCR. Per the authors' processing: Nucleated cell counts per sample were estimated from amplification of reference gene primers within the assay. To quantify the absolute abundance of each unique TCRbeta CDR3 rearrangement, sequence reads were collapsed and filtered. For each sample, productive Simpson clonality was calculated as the square root of Simpson's diversity index over productive rearrangements. Held by TCRdb, this immuneACCESS table contains in-frame sequences only and omits some clones. Under half of the omission traces to an unresolved V gene where checked; the cause of the rest is unknown. The DNA gave D and trimming, while V, J and clone size come from that table. The sample table shows tens of thousands of clones, and around 82% are seen once. Together, the top ten hold roughly 5% of the sample.

Findings and caveats that apply to the study as a whole: The amount of clinical and demographic metadata varied by source and participant and was provided uncurated.

In this chain, TRBV7-3 is recombined with TRBJ2-7, and 7 junction bases match TRBD1. What was sequenced was peripheral blood. The TCR sequence derives from a human donor in a cohort sampled during active COVID-19. The DNA reads TGTGCCAGCAGCTACAGACAGGGCTCTGAGCAGTACTTC. It is translated as CASSYRQGSEQYF.